One T cell receptor beta chain is described in this entry. The sample belongs to a study of stem cell transplantation in POMP-related autoinflammatory disease. V lost 2 bases to trimming and J lost 6 bases, with 14 bases between them. This CDR3 has 14 residues. Profiling relied on immunoSEQ multiplex PCR, and the TCRdb table lists in-frame clones only, not all of them. Of over 60,000 clones listed, approximately 91% are singletons. Sequenced material: CD4+ T cells from PBMCs, taken after stem cell transplantation. The J gene is TRBJ2-7, the V gene TRBV23-1, with a possible D match to TRBD1 (6 bases). TRBV23-1 is given ORF status, its function remaining uncertain. The receptor was derived from a human patient with POMP-related autoinflammation and immune dysregulation (PRAID). Some T cells may have originated in the graft donor. CDR3 protein: CASSQQTTGGEQYF. The CDR3 region has the DNA TGCGCCAGCAGTCAACAAACGACAGGTGGCGAGCAGTACTTC.